This TCR beta chain was sequenced for a study of beta chain features in type 1 diabetes. The sample holds a few counts of this clone. Every bit of the isolated RNA underwent reverse transcription, so sequencing read expressed TCRB transcripts. Assay: immunoSEQ multiplex PCR; the TCRdb copy retains only in-frame clones and omits some. The table records about 130,000 clones, 9% to 9.5% of them present only once. Germline lookup yields CDR1 SGHTA and CDR2 FQGNSA. The CDR3 runs 12 residues. The V end lost 4 bases, the J end lost 5 bases, and 9 bases lay between the germline ends. The source of this sequence is a man in his late teens or twenties in good health. The chain combines TRBV7-2 with TRBJ2-7; D may be TRBD1 (6 bases). Sequenced material: central memory CD4+ T cells from blood. The CDR3 loop is CASSSRQDEQYF. The CDR3 DNA follows: TGTGCCAGCAGCTCCCGACAGGACGAGCAGTACTTC.